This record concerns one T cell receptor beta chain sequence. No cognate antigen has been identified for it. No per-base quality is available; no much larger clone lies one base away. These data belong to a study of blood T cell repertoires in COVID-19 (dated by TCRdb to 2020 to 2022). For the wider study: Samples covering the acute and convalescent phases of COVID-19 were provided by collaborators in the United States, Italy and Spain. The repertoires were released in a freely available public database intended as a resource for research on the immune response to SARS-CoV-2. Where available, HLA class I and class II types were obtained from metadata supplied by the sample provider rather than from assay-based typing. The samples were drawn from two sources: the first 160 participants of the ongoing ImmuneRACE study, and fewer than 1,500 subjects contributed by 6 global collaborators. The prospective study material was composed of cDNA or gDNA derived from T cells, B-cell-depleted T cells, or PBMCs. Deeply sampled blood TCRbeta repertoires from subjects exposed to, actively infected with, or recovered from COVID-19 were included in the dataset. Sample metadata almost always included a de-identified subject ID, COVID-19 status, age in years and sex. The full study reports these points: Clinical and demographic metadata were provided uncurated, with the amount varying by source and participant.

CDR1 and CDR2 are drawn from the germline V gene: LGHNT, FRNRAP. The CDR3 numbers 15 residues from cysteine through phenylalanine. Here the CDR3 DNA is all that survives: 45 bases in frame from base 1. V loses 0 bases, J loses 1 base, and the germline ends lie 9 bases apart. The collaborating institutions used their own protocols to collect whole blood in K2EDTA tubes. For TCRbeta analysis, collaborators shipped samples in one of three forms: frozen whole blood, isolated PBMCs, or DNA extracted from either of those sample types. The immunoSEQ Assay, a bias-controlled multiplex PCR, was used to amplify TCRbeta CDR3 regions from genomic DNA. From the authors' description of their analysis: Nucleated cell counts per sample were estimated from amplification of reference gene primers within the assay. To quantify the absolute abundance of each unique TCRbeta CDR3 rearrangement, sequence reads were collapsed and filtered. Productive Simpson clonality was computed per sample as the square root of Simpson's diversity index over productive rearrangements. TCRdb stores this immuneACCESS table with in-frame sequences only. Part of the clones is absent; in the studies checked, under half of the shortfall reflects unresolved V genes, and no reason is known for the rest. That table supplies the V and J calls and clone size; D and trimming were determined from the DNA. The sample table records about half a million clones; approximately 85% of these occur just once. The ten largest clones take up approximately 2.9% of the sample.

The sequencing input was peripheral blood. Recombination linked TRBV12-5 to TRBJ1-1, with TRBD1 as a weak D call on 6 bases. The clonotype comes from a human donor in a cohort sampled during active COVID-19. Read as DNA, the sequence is TGTGCTAGTGGTTTGGTAACAGGGCAGAACACTGAAGCTTTCTTT. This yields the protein CASGLVTGQNTEAFF.